Presented here are 17 T cell receptor beta chains from one specimen sequenced in a study of T cells of healthy individuals (dated by TCRdb to 2017 to 2018). Preparation of the library involved 5' RACE. Data came from an Illumina MiSeq. Starting from the raw public reads, TCRdb applied fastp trimming at Q25, assembled clones with MiXCR and retained in-frame beta chains. Rows are combined by CDR3 protein, so each entry shows the most common genes and DNA. Within this sample are tens of thousands of distinct CDR3 sequences, with roughly 14% of them counted one time only. The ten largest clones capture approximately 16% of the sample. The receptors derive from a human donor in good health.

This clonotype has a count of ten or more. This chain connects TRBV7-7 to TRBJ1-1, with D unclear. The CDR3 sequence is 13 residues long. Germline values: CDR1 SSHAT, CDR2 FNYEAQ (reference sequence). V lost 0 bases and J 6 bases, leaving 8 bases between the germline ends. CDR3 DNA sequence: TGTGCCAGCAGCTTAGCTAAGGGTGCTGAAGCTTTCTTT. Its protein product is CASSLAKGAEAFF. Based on the CDR3 plus reference TRBV7-7 and TRBJ1-1, the full variable domain is GAGVSQSPRYKVTKRGQDVTLRCDPISSHATLYWYQQALGQGPEFLTYFNYEAQPDKSGLPSDRFSAERPEGSISTLTIQRTEQRDSAMYRCASSLAKGAEAFFGQGTRLTVV.

This clonotype was observed many times. The rearrangement uses TRBV11-2 and TRBJ2-1; TRBD2 agrees at 11 bases. CDR1 and CDR2 (germline): SGHAT, FQNNGV. The CDR3 spans 15 residues. Germline trimming cut 1 base from V and 9 bases from J; bases unmatched to any gene: 5. Here the CDR3 DNA reads TGTGCCAGCAGCTTAGTGCTAGCGGGAGGAGGTGAGCAGTTCTTC. Its protein is CASSLVLAGGGEQFF.

This clonotype was recorded only once. This chain uses TRBV28 with TRBJ2-6; possible D gene TRBD2, 5 bases. V lost 2 bases and J 0 bases, leaving 5 bases between the germline ends. The CDR3 runs 15 residues. CDR1 is MDHEN, CDR2 SYDVKM, per germline. CDR3 coding DNA: TGTGCCAGCAGTTTAGCGGGCTCTGGGGCCAACGTCCTGACTTTC. Amino acid sequence: CASSLAGSGANVLTF.

This clonotype came up many times. The V call is TRBV4-3, the J call TRBJ2-5, with D maybe TRBD1 (6 bases). Trimming shortened V by 4 bases and J by 3 bases, and 15 bases separated the two germline ends. Germline V gives CDR1 LGHNA, CDR2 YSLEER. The CDR3 runs to 15 residues. The CDR3 nucleotides read TGCGCCAGCAGCCGCACAACAGGGACCGAAGAGACCCAGTACTTC. Translated, it gives CASSRTTGTEETQYF.

The chain uses TRBV29-1 and TRBJ2-4, with 10 bases identical to TRBD1. The V and J ends lost 4 bases and 10 bases, in that order; junction bases with no gene match: 1. The CDR3 sequence is 11 residues long. The germline gives CDR1 SQVTM, CDR2 ANQGSEA. DNA of the CDR3: TGCAGCGTTGGGGACAGGGGTATTCAGTACTTC. Translating gives CSVGDRGIQYF.

Ten or more counts support this clonotype. This chain uses TRBV10-2 with TRBJ1-2, with D maybe TRBD1 (6 bases). The CDR3 is 14 residues long. Germline V gives CDR1 WSHSY, CDR2 SAAADI. V gave up 2 bases and J gave up 6 bases, with 13 bases separating them. This CDR3 reads CASSEATGWNGYTF. CDR3 in DNA: TGCGCCAGCAGTGAGGCTACAGGGTGGAATGGCTACACCTTC.

This clonotype was counted many times. The rearrangement uses TRBV6-6 and TRBJ2-7; no definite D call. CDR1 and CDR2 (germline): MNHNY, SVGAGI (reference sequence). V lost 2 bases to trimming and J lost 4 bases, with 9 bases between them. The CDR3 loop spans 13 amino acids. The CDR3 DNA reads TGTGCCAGCAGTTACGGGCCGGAATACGAGCAGTACTTC. Translated, it gives CASSYGPEYEQYF.

This clonotype occurred many times. This rearrangement joins TRBV5-1 to TRBJ1-1; 9 bases map to TRBD1. The junction had 10 bases not matched to a gene; V was cut back by 5 bases and J by 5 bases. The CDR3 runs 15 residues. CDR1 and CDR2 (germline): SGHRS, YFSETQ. CDR3 nucleotides: TGCGCCAGCAGTCCCGGGACAGGGCTGTTGACTGAAGCTTTCTTT. Protein product: CASSPGTGLLTEAFF.

This clonotype has only a few counts. The chain links TRBV7-7 to TRBJ2-2, with 10 positions matching TRBD1. This CDR3 is 14 amino acids long. V was clipped by 4 bases and J by 8 bases; unmatched bases: 4. Germline V lookup: CDR1 SSHAT, CDR2 FNYEAQ (reference sequence). The chain's CDR3 is CASSWDRGNGELFF. The CDR3 DNA sequence: TGTGCCAGCAGCTGGGACAGGGGAAATGGGGAGCTGTTTTTT. The complete variable domain, with remaining parts taken from reference TRBV7-7 and TRBJ2-2, reads GAGVSQSPRYKVTKRGQDVTLRCDPISSHATLYWYQQALGQGPEFLTYFNYEAQPDKSGLPSDRFSAERPEGSISTLTIQRTEQRDSAMYRCASSWDRGNGELFFGEGSRLTVL.

This clonotype showed up many times. This CDR3 reads CAISSRGSRIYNEQFF. In nucleotides, the CDR3 is TGTGCCATCAGTTCCAGGGGCTCACGTATCTACAATGAGCAGTTCTTC. This sequence joins TRBV10-3 and TRBJ2-1; tentative D call: TRBD1 (6 bases). The CDR3 contains 16 residues. V was pared by 5 bases and J by 3 bases, with 17 bases between. CDR1 and CDR2 from the germline V gene are ENHRY and SYGVKD.

This clonotype occurred once. The chain couples TRBV20-1 to TRBJ2-3; 9 bases match TRBD1. CDR3 length equals 19 residues. Germline CDR1 reads DFQATT; CDR2 reads SNEGSKA (reference sequence). V lost 4 bases to trimming and J lost 8 bases; unmatched junction nucleotides: 25. CDR3 nucleotide sequence: TGCAGTGCTACTCCGGGGACAGGGTCCCGTCAACAACTACTAAGTACGCAGTATTTT. Protein sequence: CSATPGTGSRQQLLSTQYF.

A few counts support this clonotype. The rearrangement joins TRBV20-1 to TRBJ2-5; D is unresolved. The germline V and J ends were trimmed by 1 base and 3 bases, with 12 bases remaining between them. The CDR3 has 14 amino acids. Germline assignment: CDR1 DFQATT and CDR2 SNEGSKA (reference sequence). The CDR3 protein is CSARAPRVEETQYF. DNA of the CDR3: TGCAGTGCTAGAGCCCCGCGCGTGGAAGAGACCCAGTACTTC.

This chain connects TRBV12-3 or TRBV12-4 to TRBJ1-6; 7 positions agree with TRBD1. CDR3 length: 17 amino acids. After removal of 1 base from V and 2 bases from J, the junction contained 5 bases not matched to a gene. In nucleotides, the CDR3 is TGTGCCAGCAGTTTAGAGAGGGGGCATGCCTATAATTCACCCCTCCACTTT. It yields the protein CASSLERGHAYNSPLHF.

This clonotype was recorded many times. This chain connects TRBV25-1 to TRBJ2-7; 8 bases fit TRBD1. CDR1 and CDR2 (germline): MGHDK, SYGVNS. The junction had 3 bases not matched to a gene; V was cut back by 9 bases and J by 2 bases. This CDR3 spans 12 amino acids. CDR3 region: CASGQGPYEQYF. The DNA for the CDR3 is TGTGCCAGTGGACAGGGCCCCTACGAGCAGTACTTC.

This clonotype was counted only a few times. This chain joins TRBV20-1 and TRBJ2-7, with a weak D call TRBD2 (6 bases). The CDR3 contains 12 residues. Trimming took 4 bases from V and 2 from J, leaving 9 bases between them. Germline CDR1 reads DFQATT; CDR2 reads SNEGSKA (reference sequence). CDR3: CSAMGGTYEQYF. The CDR3 bases are TGCAGTGCTATGGGGGGTACCTACGAGCAGTACTTC.

This clonotype was observed a handful of times. CDR3 sequence (DNA): TGCAGTGCTAGAGAGGGGGGGCGTGGTCCTACCCAGTACTTC. Amino acid sequence: CSAREGGRGPTQYF. The J gene is TRBJ2-5, the V gene TRBV20-1; tentatively, D is TRBD2 (7 bases). The CDR3 is 14 residues long. The germline V gene has CDR1 DFQATT and CDR2 SNEGSKA (reference sequence). V was trimmed by 0 bases and J by 8 bases, leaving 16 bases between them.

This clonotype has only a few counts. V and J are TRBV5-1 and TRBJ2-7; possibly TRBD1 for D (6 bases). Germline V gene data show CDR1 as SGHRS and CDR2 as YFSETQ. The CDR3 loop spans 14 amino acids. Trimming cost V 4 bases and J 2 bases, with 13 bases left between them. For the CDR3, the DNA is TGCGCCAGCAGCCTGGCAGGGGTTACCTACGAGCAGTACTTC. This codes for CASSLAGVTYEQYF.